Described below is a single T cell receptor beta chain sequence and its context. The antigen is unknown. Data came from immunoSEQ multiplex PCR; TCRdb stores just in-frame clones and leaves some out. The sample holds approximately 74,000 clones; around 73% are singletons and the top ten take less than 2.5%. Per germline, CDR1 MNHEY and CDR2 SVGAGI. The CDR3 extends over 13 amino acids. The ends were cut back, 0 bases at V and 7 bases at J, with 4 bases in the middle. With 10 to 11 days of culture completed, CD4+ T cells were isolated. Participants were given two doses of BNT162b2 or mRNA-1273 vaccine. These data are taken from a study of vaccination effects on CD4 cells after COVID-19. The overall study: In the ViraFEST assay, antigen-specific CD4+ clonotypes were identified by expansion after peptide-pool stimulation.

This specimen consisted of CD4+ T cells from PBMCs cultured without peptide, obtained after COVID-19 vaccination. This receptor was obtained from a human donor who received a COVID-19 vaccine. The chain uses TRBV6-5 and TRBJ1-6; no clear D. In nucleotides, the CDR3 is TGTGCCAGCAGTTACTCGTGGAATTCACCCCTCCACTTT. Amino acids: CASSYSWNSPLHF.